The clone carrying this T cell receptor (beta chain) has just a few counts. Its matching antigen is unknown. V was cut by 4 bases and J by 6 bases, with 7 bases left in between. Germline lookup yields CDR1 LNHDA and CDR2 SQIVND (reference sequence). This CDR3 is built from 13 residues. This sample was taken from a study of OX40 agonist ivuxolimab in advanced cancers. Broader study findings: CD8+ T cells showed, on average, more clonal expansion than CD4+ cells.

Produced via immunoSEQ multiplex PCR; TCRdb's table is partial and in-frame only. The repertoire holds roughly 35,000 clones, 81% seen once, with over 1.2% in the top ten. The chain couples TRBV19 to TRBJ1-6; TRBD1 is a possible D gene (5 bases). This clonotype originated in an adult with an advanced solid tumor such as melanoma, head and neck, liver or kidney cancer. The starting material was CD4+ or CD8+ T cells sorted from blood, obtained in a trial of the OX40 agonist ivuxolimab. The CDR3 DNA reads TGTGCCAGTAGTACAGGGCTTAATTCACCCCTCCACTTT. Its translation is CASSTGLNSPLHF.